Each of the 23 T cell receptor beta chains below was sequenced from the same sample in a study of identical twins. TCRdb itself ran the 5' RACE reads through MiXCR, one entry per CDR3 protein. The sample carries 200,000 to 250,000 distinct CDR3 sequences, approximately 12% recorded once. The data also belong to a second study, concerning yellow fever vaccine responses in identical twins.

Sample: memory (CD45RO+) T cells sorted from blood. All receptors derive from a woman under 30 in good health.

The DNA for the CDR3 is TGTGCCACCAGTGGTAGACAGCGCGACTCACTCACAGATACGCAGTATTTT. It translates to CATSGRQRDSLTDTQYF. This rearrangement joins TRBV24-1 to TRBJ2-3; a weak D match, TRBD1 (5 bases). Germline values: CDR1 KGHDR, CDR2 SFDVKD. Trimming shortened V by 5 bases and J by 2 bases, and 19 bases separated the two germline ends. This CDR3 region has 17 residues.

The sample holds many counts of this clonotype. The CDR3 is CASSLWLGDNSPLHF. The CDR3 region has the DNA TGCGCCAGCAGCTTGTGGCTGGGAGATAATTCACCCCTCCACTTT. The rearrangement uses TRBV5-1 and TRBJ1-6; D uncertain. The length of the CDR3 is 15 residues. The V gene lost 1 base and the J gene lost 5 bases, with 10 bases spanning the gap. From germline, CDR1 is SGHRS and CDR2 YFSETQ.

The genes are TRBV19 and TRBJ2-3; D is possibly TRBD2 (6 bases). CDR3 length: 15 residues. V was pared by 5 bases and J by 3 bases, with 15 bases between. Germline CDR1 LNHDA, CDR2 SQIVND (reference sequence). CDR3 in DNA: TGTGCCAGTAGTCCAAACTTAGCGGAAACAGATACGCAGTATTTT. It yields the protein CASSPNLAETDTQYF.

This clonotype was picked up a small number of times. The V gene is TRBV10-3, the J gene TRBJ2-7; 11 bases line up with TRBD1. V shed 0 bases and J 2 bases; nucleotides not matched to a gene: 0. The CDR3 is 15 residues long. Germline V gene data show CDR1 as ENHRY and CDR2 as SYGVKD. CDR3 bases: TGTGCCATCAGTGAGTCGGGACAGGGGGCCTACGAGCAGTACTTC. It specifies CAISESGQGAYEQYF.

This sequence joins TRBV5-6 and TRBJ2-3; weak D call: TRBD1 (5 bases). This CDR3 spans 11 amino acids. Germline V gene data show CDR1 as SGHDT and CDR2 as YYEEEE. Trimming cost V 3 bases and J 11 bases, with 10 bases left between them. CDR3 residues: CASSSSGWQYF. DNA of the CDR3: TGTGCCAGCAGCTCGTCAGGGTGGCAGTATTTT.

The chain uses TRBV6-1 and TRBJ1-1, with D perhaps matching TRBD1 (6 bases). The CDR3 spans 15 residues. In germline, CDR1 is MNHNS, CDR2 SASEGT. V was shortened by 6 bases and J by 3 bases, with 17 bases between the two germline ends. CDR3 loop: CASSSTQGLDTEAFF. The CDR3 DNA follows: TGTGCCAGCAGCTCTACCCAGGGGTTGGACACTGAAGCTTTCTTT.

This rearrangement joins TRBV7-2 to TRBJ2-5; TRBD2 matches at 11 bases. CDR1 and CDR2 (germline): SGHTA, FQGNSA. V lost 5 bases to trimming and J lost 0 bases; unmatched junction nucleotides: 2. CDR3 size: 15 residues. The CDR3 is CASSPSGRNQETQYF. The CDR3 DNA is TGTGCCAGCAGCCCTAGCGGGAGGAACCAAGAGACCCAGTACTTC.

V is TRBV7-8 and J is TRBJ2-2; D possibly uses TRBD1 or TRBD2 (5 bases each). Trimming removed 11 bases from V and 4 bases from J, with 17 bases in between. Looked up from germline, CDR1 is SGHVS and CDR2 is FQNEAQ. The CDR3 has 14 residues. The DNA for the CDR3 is TGTGCCGACACAGCGGACACCATCACCGGGGAGCTGTTTTTT. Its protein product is CADTADTITGELFF.

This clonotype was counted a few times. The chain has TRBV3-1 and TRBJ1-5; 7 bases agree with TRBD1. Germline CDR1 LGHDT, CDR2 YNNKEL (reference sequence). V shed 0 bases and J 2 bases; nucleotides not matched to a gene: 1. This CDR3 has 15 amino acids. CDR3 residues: CASSQDTGGNQPQHF. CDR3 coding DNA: TGTGCCAGCAGCCAAGATACAGGGGGCAATCAGCCCCAGCATTTT.

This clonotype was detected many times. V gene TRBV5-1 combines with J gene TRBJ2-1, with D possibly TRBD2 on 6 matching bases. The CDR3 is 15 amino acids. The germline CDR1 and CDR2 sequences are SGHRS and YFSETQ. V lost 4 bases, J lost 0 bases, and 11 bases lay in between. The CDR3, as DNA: TGCGCCAGCAGCCCCAATAGCGGCTCCTACAATGAGCAGTTCTTC. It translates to CASSPNSGSYNEQFF.

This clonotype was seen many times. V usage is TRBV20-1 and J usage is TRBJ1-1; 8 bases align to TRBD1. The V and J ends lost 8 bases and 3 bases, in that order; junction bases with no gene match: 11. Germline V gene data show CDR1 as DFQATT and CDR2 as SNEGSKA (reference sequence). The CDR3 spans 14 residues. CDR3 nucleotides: TGCAGTCCCACTAGGACAGGGAAGGACACTGAAGCTTTCTTT. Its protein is CSPTRTGKDTEAFF.

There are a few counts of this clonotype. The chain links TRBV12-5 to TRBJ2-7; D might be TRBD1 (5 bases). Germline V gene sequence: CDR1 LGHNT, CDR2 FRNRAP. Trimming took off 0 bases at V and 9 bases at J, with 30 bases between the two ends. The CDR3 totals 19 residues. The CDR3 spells CASGLVLCGQDKSRVGQYF. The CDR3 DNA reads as TGTGCTAGTGGTTTGGTTCTGTGTGGCCAGGACAAGAGCCGCGTGGGGCAGTACTTC.

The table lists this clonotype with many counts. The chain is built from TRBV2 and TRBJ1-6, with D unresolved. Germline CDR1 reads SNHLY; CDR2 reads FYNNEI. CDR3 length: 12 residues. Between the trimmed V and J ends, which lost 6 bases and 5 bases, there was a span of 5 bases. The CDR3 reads CASRPDNSPLHF. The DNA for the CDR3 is TGTGCCAGCAGGCCTGATAATTCACCCCTCCACTTT.

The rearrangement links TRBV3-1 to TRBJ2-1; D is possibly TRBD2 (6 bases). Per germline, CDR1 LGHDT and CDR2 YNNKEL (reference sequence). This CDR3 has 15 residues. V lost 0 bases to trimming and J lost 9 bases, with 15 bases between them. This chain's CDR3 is CASSQDLGRRGEQFF. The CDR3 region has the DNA TGTGCCAGCAGCCAAGATCTCGGGAGACGGGGTGAGCAGTTCTTC.

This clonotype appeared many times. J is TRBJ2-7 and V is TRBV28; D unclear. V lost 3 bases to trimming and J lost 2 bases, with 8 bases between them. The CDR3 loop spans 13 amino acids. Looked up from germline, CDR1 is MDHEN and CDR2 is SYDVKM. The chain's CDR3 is CASSFPAAYEQYF. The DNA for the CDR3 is TGTGCCAGCAGTTTTCCGGCTGCCTACGAGCAGTACTTC.

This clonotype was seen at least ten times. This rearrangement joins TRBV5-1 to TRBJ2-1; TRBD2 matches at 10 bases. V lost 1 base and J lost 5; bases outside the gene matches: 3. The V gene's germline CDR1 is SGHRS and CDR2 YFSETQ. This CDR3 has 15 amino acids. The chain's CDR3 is CASSLSSGGDNEQFF. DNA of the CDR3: TGCGCCAGCAGCTTGTCTAGCGGGGGAGACAATGAGCAGTTCTTC. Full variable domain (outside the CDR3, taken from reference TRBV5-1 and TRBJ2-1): KAGVTQTPRYLIKTRGQQVTLSCSPISGHRSVSWYQQTPGQGLQFLFEYFSETQRNKGNFPGRFSGRQFSNSRSEMNVSTLELGDSALYLCASSLSSGGDNEQFFGPGTRLTVL.

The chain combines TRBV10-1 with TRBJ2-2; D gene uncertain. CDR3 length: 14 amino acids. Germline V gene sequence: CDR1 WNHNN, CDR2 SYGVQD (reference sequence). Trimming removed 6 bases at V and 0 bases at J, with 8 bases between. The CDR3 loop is CASRAQANTGELFF. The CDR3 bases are TGCGCCAGCAGAGCCCAGGCGAACACCGGGGAGCTGTTTTTT.

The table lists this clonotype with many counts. For the CDR3, the DNA is TGCAGTGCTAGTCCCGGGTCTAGCACAGATACGCAGTATTTT. Translated, it gives CSASPGSSTDTQYF. The V call is TRBV20-1, the J call TRBJ2-3; D is unresolved. The CDR3 sequence is 14 residues long. The V gene lost 3 bases and the J gene lost 0 bases, with 10 bases spanning the gap. Germline V gene lookup returns CDR1 DFQATT and CDR2 SNEGSKA (reference sequence).

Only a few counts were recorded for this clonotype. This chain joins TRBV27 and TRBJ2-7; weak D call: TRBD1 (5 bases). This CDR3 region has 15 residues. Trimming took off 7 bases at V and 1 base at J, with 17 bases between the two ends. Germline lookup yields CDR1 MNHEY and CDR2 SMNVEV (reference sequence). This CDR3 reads CASKKKTDASYEQYF. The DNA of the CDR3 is TGTGCCAGCAAGAAGAAGACAGATGCATCCTACGAGCAGTACTTC.

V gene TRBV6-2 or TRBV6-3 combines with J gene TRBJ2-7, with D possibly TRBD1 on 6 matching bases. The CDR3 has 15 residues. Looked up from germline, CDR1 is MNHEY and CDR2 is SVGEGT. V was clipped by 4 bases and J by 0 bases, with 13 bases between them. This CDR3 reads CASSFPSDSSYEQYF. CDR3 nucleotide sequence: TGTGCCAGCAGTTTCCCCTCGGACAGCTCCTACGAGCAGTACTTC.

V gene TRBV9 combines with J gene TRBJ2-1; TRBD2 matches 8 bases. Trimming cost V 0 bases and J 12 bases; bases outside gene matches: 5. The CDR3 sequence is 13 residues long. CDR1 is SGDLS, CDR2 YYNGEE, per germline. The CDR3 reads CASSVAREGRQFF. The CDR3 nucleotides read TGTGCCAGCAGCGTAGCTCGGGAGGGAAGGCAGTTCTTC.

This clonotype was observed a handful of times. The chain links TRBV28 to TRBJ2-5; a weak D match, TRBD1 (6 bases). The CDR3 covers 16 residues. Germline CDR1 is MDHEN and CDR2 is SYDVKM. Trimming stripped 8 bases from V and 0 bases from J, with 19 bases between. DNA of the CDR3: TGTGCCAGCCTCCCCTTGGACAGATTCTACCAAGAGACCCAGTACTTC. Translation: CASLPLDRFYQETQYF.

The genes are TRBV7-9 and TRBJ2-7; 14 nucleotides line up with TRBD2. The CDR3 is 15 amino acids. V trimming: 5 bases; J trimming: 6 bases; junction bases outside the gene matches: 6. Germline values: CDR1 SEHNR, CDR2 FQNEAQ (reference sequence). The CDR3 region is CASSQGLAGGTEQYF. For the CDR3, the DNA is TGTGCCAGCAGCCAAGGACTAGCGGGGGGAACCGAGCAGTACTTC.